These 2 T cell receptor beta chains were sequenced from one sample in a study of T cells in narcolepsy. Some clones are missing from TCRdb's copy, which holds only in-frame ones; the method was immunoSEQ multiplex PCR. The data contain tens of thousands of clones, roughly 64% of them singletons. The sequencing input was memory (CD45RA-) CD4+ T cells from blood. The receptors come from a human donor in good health.

This clone was observed a few times. The genes are TRBV4-1 and TRBJ1-2; no clear D gene. Trimming cost V 0 bases and J 5 bases, with 16 bases left between them. Germline V gives CDR1 MGHRA, CDR2 YSYEKL. The CDR3 is 16 amino acids. CDR3 residues: CASSQDGGGMPYGYTF. The DNA of the CDR3 is TGCGCCAGCAGCCAAGATGGTGGAGGGATGCCTTATGGCTACACCTTC.

The chain is built from TRBV13 and TRBJ2-3, with D maybe TRBD2 (6 bases). Trimming removed 5 bases from V and 4 bases from J, with 13 bases in between. Germline V gene lookup returns CDR1 PRHDT and CDR2 FYEKMQ (reference sequence). The CDR3 loop spans 14 amino acids. The CDR3 DNA follows: TGTGCCAGCAGCCCCCTACCGGGGGCAGATACGCAGTATTTT. It codes for CASSPLPGADTQYF. Variable domain in full (rest from reference TRBV13 and TRBJ2-3): AAGVIQSPRHLIKEKRETATLKCYPIPRHDTVYWYQQGPGQDPQFLISFYEKMQSDKGSIPDRFSAQQFSDYHSELNMSSLELGDSALYFCASSPLPGADTQYFGPGTRLTVL.